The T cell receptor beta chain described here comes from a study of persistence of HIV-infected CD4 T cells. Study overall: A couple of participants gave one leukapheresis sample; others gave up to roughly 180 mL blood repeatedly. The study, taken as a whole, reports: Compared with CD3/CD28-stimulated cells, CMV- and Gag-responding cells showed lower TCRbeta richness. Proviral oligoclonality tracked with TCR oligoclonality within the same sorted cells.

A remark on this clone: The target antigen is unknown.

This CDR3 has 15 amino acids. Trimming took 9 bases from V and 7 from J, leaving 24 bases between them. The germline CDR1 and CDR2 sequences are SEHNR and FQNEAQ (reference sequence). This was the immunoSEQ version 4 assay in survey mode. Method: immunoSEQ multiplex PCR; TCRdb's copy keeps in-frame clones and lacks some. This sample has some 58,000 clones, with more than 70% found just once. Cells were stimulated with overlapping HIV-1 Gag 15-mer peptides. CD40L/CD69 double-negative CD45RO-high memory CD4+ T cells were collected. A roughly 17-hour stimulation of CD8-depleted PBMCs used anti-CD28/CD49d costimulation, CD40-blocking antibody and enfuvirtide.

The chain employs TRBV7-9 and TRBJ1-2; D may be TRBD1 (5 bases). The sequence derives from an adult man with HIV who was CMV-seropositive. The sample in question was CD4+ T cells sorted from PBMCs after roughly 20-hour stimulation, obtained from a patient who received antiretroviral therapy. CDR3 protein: CASLAGTAAMRGYTF. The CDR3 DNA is TGTGCCAGTCTAGCTGGGACGGCGGCTATGCGTGGCTACACCTTC.